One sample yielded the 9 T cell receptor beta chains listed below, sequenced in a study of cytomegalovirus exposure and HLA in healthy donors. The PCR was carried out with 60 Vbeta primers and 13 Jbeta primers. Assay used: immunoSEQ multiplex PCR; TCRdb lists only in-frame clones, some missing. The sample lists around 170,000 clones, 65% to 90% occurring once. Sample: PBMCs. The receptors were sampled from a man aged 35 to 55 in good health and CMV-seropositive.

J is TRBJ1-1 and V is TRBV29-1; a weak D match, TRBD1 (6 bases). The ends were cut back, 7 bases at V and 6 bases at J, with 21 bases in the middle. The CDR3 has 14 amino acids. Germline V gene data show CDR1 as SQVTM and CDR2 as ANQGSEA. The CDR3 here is CSGSRVGGRAEAFF. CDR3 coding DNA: TGCAGCGGATCTCGGGTCGGGGGGCGAGCTGAAGCTTTCTTT.

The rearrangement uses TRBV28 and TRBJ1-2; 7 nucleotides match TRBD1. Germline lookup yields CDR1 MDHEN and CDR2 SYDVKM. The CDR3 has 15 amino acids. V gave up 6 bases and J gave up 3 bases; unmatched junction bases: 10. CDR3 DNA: TGTGCCAGCAGCTCGGTGGGCAGGGGGGACTATGGCTACACCTTC. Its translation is CASSSVGRGDYGYTF.

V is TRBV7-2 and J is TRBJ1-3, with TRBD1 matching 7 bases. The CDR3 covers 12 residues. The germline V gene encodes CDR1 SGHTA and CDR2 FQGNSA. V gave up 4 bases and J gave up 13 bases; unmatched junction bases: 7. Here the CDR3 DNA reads TGTGCCAGCAGCTGGGGACAGAACATGATATATTTT. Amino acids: CASSWGQNMIYF.

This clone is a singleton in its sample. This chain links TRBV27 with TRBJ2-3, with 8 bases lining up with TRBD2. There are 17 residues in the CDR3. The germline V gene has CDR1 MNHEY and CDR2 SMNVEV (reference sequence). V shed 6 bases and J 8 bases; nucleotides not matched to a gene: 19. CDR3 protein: CASSPGGASGLVGTQYF. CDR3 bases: TGTGCCAGCAGCCCGGGGGGGGCTAGCGGCCTCGTAGGTACGCAGTATTTT.

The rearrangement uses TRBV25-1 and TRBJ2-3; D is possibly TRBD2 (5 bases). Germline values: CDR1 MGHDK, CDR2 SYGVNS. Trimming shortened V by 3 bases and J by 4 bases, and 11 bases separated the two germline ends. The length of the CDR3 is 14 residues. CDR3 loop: CASSDLEGPDTQYF. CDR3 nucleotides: TGTGCCAGCAGTGATTTAGAGGGCCCAGATACGCAGTATTTT.

The CDR3 DNA reads as TGTGCCGCGTCAGGAAGGGAGGGGGACAATGAGCAGTTCTTC. Its protein product is CAASGREGDNEQFF. The rearrangement links TRBV2 to TRBJ2-1, with TRBD2 as a possible D gene (7 bases). The CDR3 runs to 14 residues. Germline CDR1 is SNHLY and CDR2 is FYNNEI. V lost 11 bases to trimming and J lost 5 bases, with 19 bases between them.

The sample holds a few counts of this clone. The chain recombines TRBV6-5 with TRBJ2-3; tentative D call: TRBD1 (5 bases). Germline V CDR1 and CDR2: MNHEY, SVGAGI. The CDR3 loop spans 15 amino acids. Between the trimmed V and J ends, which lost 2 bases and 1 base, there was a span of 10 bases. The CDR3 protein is CASSYGAGRTDTQYF. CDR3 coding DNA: TGTGCCAGCAGTTACGGGGCAGGGCGCACAGATACGCAGTATTTT.

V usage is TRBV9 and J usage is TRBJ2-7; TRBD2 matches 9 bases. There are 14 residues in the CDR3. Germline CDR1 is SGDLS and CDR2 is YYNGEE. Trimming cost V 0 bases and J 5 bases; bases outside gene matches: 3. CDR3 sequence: CASSVAGLANEQYF. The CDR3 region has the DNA TGTGCCAGCAGCGTAGCGGGACTAGCAAACGAGCAGTACTTC.

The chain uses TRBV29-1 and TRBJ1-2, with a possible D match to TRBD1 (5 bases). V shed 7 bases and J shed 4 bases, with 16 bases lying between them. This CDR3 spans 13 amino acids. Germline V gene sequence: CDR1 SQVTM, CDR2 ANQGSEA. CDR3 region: CSATGGSSYGYTF. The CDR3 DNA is TGCAGCGCGACGGGGGGGAGCTCCTATGGCTACACCTTC. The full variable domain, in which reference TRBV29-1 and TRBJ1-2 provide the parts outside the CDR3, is SAVISQKPSRDICQRGTSLTIQCQVDSQVTMMFWYRQQPGQSLTLIATANQGSEATYESGFVIDKFPISRPNLTFSTLTVSNMSPEDSSIYLCSATGGSSYGYTFGSGTRLTVV.